The 6 T cell receptor beta chains below all came from one sample that was sequenced in a study of blood T cell repertoires in COVID-19. The table came from immunoSEQ multiplex PCR; TCRdb's copy has only in-frame clones and leaves some out. Counted here are 60,000 or so clones, about 89% occurring once; the ten biggest clones make up 1.6%. Sequenced: peripheral blood. Receptors originate from a man aged 60 to 69 with acute or convalescent COVID-19.

The chain couples TRBV4-1 to TRBJ2-1; 10 nucleotides agree with TRBD1. Looked up from germline, CDR1 is MGHRA and CDR2 is YSYEKL. The CDR3 runs to 18 residues. The ends lost 2 bases at V and 4 bases at J; junction bases unmatched: 11. The CDR3 here is CASSQYWGTGVGYNEQFF. The CDR3 DNA follows: TGCGCCAGCAGCCAATACTGGGGGACAGGGGTTGGGTACAATGAGCAGTTCTTC.

The chain has TRBV2 and TRBJ1-4; D not resolved. Germline V gene data show CDR1 as SNHLY and CDR2 as FYNNEI. The CDR3 is 14 amino acids. Trimming stripped 1 base from V and 8 bases from J, with 11 bases between. The CDR3 DNA sequence: TGTGCCAGCAGTGAAGACCTCACGGGGGAAAAACTGTTTTTT. Translated, it gives CASSEDLTGEKLFF.

This clone was picked up a small number of times. The J gene is TRBJ2-5, the V gene TRBV5-1; the D is unclear. The CDR3 loop spans 15 amino acids. Trimming removed 0 bases at V and 4 bases at J, with 13 bases between. The germline CDR1 and CDR2 sequences are SGHRS and YFSETQ. CDR3 sequence (DNA): TGCGCCAGCAGCTTGGAATCGCCCGAGCGAGAGACCCAGTACTTC. Protein sequence: CASSLESPERETQYF.

The chain uses TRBV4-1 and TRBJ2-3, with TRBD2 matching 7 bases. The V and J ends lost 0 bases and 1 base, in that order; junction bases with no gene match: 7. The CDR3 totals 17 residues. CDR1 and CDR2 from the germline V gene are MGHRA and YSYEKL. For the CDR3, the DNA is TGCGCCAGCAGCCAAGATCTGGGGGGGTCGGGCACAGATACGCAGTATTTT. It specifies CASSQDLGGSGTDTQYF.

The rearrangement links TRBV10-3 to TRBJ2-1; possibly TRBD2 for D (6 bases). The CDR3 totals 14 residues. Germline-derived CDR1 and CDR2 are ENHRY and SYGVKD. Trimming stripped 6 bases from V and 4 bases from J, with 13 bases between. CDR3 in amino acids: CAIRDGTSYNEQFF. For the CDR3, the DNA is TGTGCCATCAGGGACGGGACTTCTTACAATGAGCAGTTCTTC.

This chain links TRBV27 with TRBJ2-7; 8 nucleotides line up with TRBD1. Germline CDR1 reads MNHEY; CDR2 reads SMNVEV (reference sequence). This CDR3 has 15 residues. Trimming cost V 2 bases and J 4 bases; bases outside gene matches: 7. CDR3 in DNA: TGTGCCAGCAGTTTAAGGAGGACAGGGCCGTACGAGCAGTACTTC. Its translation: CASSLRRTGPYEQYF.